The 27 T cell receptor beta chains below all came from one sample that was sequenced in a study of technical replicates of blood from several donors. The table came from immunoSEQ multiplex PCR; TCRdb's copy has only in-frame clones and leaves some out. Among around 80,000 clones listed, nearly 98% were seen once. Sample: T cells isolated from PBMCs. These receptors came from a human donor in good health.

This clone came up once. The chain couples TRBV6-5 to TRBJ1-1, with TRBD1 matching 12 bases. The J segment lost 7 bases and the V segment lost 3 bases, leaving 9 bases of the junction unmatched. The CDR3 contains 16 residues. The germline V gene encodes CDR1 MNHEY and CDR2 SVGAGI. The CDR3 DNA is TGTGCCAGCAGTTATCTACCGGGACAGGGGGCGCGTGAAGCTTTCTTT. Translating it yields CASSYLPGQGAREAFF.

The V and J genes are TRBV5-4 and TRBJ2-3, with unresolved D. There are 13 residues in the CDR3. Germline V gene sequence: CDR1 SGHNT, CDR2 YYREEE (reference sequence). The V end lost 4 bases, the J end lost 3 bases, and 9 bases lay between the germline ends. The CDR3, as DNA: TGTGCCAGCAGCCAACAGAAAACAGATACGCAGTATTTT. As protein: CASSQQKTDTQYF.

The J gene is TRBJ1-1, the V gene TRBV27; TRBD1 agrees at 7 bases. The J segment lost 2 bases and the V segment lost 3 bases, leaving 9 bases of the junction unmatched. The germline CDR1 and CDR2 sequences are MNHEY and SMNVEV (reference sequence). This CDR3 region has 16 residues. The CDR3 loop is CASSFLLGGGNTEAFF. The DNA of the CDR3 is TGTGCCAGCAGTTTTCTTTTAGGAGGGGGCAACACTGAAGCTTTCTTT.

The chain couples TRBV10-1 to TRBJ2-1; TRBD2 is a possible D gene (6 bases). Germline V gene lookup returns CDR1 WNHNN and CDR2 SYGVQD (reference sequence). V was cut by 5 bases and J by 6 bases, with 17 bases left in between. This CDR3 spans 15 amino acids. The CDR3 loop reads CASSKRRTNLNEQFF. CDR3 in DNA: TGCGCCAGCAGTAAAAGGCGGACTAACCTCAATGAGCAGTTCTTC.

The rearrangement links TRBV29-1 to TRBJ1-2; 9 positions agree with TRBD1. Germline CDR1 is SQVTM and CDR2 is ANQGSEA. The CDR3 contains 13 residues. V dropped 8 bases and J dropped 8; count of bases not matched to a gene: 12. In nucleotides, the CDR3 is TGCAGCTCGACCGGGACAGGGAAGGGAGGCTACACCTTC. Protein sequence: CSSTGTGKGGYTF. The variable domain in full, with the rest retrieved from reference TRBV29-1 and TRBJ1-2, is SAVISQKPSRDICQRGTSLTIQCQVDSQVTMMFWYRQQPGQSLTLIATANQGSEATYESGFVIDKFPISRPNLTFSTLTVSNMSPEDSSIYLCSSTGTGKGGYTFGSGTRLTVV.

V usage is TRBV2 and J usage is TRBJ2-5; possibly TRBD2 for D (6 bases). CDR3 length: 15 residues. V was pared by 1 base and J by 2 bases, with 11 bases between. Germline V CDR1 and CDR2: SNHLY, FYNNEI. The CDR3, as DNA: TGTGCCAGCAGTGAAGAGTGGACTACTCAAGAGACCCAGTACTTC. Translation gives CASSEEWTTQETQYF.

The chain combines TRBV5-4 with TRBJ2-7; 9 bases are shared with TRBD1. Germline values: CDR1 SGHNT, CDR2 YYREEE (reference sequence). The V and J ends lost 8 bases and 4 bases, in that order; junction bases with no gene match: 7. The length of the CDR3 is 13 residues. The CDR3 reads CASKDRGSYEQYF. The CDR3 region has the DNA TGTGCCAGTAAAGACAGGGGGTCTTACGAGCAGTACTTC.

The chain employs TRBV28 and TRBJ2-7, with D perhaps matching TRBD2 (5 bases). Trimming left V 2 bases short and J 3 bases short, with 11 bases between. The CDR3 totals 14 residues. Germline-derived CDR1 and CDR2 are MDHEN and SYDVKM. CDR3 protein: CASSLTGISYEQYF. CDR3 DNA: TGTGCCAGCAGTTTAACGGGAATCAGCTACGAGCAGTACTTC.

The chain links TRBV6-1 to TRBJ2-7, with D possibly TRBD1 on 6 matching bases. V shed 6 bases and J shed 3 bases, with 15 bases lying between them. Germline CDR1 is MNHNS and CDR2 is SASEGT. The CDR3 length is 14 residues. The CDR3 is CASSPRQADYEQYF. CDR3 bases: TGTGCCAGCAGCCCTAGACAGGCTGACTACGAGCAGTACTTC.

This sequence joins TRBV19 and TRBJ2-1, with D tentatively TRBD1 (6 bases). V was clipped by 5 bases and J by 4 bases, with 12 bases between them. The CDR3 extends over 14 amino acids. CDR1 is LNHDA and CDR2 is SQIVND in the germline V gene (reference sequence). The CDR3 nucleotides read TGTGCCAGTAGTCCGAAAACAGGGTACAATGAGCAGTTCTTC. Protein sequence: CASSPKTGYNEQFF.

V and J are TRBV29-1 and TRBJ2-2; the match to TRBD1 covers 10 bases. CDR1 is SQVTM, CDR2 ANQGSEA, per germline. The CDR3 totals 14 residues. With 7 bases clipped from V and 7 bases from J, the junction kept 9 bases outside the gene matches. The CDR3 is CSAGTGVSVGELFF. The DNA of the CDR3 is TGCAGCGCCGGGACAGGGGTTTCGGTCGGGGAGCTGTTTTTT.

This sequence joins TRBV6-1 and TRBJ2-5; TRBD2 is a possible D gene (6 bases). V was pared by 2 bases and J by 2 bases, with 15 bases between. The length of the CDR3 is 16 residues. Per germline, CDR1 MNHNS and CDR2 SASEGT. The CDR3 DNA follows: TGTGCCAGCAGTGAATTAGGCGGGACGGGACAAGAGACCCAGTACTTC. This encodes CASSELGGTGQETQYF.

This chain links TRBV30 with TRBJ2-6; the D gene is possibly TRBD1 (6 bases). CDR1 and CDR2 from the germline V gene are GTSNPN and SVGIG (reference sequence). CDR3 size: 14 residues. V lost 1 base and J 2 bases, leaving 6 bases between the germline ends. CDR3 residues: CAWSAGAGANVLTF. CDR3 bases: TGTGCCTGGAGTGCAGGGGCTGGGGCCAACGTCCTGACTTTC.

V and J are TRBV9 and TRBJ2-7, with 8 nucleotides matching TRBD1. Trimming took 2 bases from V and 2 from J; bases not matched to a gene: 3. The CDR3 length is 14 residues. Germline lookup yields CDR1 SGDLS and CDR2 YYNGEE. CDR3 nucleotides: TGTGCCAGCAGCGTTGGACAGGGTCCCTACGAGCAGTACTTC. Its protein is CASSVGQGPYEQYF.

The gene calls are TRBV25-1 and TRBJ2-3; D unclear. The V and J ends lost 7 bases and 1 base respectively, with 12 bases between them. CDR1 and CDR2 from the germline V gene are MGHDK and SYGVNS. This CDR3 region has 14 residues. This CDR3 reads CASKGLQGTDTQYF. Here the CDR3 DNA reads TGTGCCAGCAAAGGCCTTCAGGGCACAGATACGCAGTATTTT.

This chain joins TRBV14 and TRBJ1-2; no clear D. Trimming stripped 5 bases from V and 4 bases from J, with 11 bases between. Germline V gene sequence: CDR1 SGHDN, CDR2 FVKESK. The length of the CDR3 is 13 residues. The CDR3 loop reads CASSATPGYGYTF. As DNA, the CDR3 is TGTGCCAGCAGCGCCACCCCCGGCTATGGCTACACCTTC. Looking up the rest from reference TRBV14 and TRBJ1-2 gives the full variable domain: EAGVTQFPSHSVIEKGQTVTLRCDPISGHDNLYWYRRVMGKEIKFLLHFVKESKQDESGMPNNRFLAERTGGTYSTLKVQPAELEDSGVYFCASSATPGYGYTFGSGTRLTVV.

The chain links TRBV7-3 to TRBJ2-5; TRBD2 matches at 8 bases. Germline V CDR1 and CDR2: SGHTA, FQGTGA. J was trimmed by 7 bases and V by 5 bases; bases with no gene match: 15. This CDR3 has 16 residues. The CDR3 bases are TGTGCCAGCAGCCTAAGCGGGACTAGTGTTTACGGGACCCAGTACTTC. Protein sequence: CASSLSGTSVYGTQYF.

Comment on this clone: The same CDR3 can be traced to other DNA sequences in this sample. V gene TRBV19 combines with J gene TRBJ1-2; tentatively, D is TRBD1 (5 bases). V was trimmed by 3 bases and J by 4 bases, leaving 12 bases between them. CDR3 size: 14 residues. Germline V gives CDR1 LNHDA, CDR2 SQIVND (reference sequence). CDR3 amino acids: CASSIGQGGYGYTF. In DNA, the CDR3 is TGTGCCAGTAGTATTGGGCAGGGAGGCTATGGCTACACCTTC.

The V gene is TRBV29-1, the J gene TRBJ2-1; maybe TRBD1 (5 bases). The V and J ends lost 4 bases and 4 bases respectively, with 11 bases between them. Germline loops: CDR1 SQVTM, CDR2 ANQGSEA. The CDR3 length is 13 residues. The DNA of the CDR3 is TGCAGCGTTGGGGCAGACAGATACAATGAGCAGTTCTTC. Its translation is CSVGADRYNEQFF.

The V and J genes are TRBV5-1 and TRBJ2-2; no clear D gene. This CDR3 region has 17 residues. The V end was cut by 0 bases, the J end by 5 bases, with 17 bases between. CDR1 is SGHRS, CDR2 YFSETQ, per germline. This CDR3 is CASSLGVSTTETGELFF. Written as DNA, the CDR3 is TGCGCCAGCAGCTTGGGAGTTAGTACTACCGAGACCGGGGAGCTGTTTTTT.

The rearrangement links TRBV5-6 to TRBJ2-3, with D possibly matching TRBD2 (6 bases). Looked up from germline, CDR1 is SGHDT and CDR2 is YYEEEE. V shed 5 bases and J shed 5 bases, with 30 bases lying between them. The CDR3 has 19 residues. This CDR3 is CASRSLGVSGQGVEDTQYF. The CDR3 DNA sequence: TGTGCCAGCAGGTCCCTAGGGGTAAGCGGGCAGGGCGTCGAAGATACGCAGTATTTT. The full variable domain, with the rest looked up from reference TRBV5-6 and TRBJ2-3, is DAGVTQSPTHLIKTRGQQVTLRCSPKSGHDTVSWYQQALGQGPQFIFQYYEEEERQRGNFPDRFSGHQFPNYSSELNVNALLLGDSALYLCASRSLGVSGQGVEDTQYFGPGTRLTVL.

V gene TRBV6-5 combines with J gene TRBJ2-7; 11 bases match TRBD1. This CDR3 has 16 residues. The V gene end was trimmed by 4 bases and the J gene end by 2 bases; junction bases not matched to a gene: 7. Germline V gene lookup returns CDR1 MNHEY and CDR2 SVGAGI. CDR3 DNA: TGTGCCAGCAGTTCCCCCGGGACAGGGGGAACCTACGAGCAGTACTTC. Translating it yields CASSSPGTGGTYEQYF.

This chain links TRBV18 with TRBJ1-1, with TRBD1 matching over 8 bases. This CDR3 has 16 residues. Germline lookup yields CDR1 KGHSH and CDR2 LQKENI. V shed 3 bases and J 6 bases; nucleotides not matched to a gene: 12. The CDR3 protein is CASSPFESRGRSEAFF. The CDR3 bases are TGTGCCAGCTCACCTTTTGAAAGCAGGGGGCGGTCTGAAGCTTTCTTT.

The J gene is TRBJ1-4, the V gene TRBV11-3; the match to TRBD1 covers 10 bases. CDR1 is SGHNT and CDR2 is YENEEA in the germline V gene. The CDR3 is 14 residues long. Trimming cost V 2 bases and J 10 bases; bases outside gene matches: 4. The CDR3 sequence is CASSLRQGAGKLFF. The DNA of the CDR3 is TGTGCCAGCAGCTTACGACAGGGGGCCGGAAAACTGTTTTTT. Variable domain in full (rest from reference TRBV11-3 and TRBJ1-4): EAGVVQSPRYKIIEKKQPVAFWCNPISGHNTLYWYLQNLGQGPELLIRYENEEAVDDSQLPKDRFSAERLKGVDSTLKIQPAELGDSAVYLCASSLRQGAGKLFFGSGTQLSVL.

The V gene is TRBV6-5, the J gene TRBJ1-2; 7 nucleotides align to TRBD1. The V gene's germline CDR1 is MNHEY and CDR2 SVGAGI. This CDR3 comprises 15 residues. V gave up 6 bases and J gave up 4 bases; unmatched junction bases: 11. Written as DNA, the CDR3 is TGTGCCAGCAGCCTGGGATCACAGGGGCGCTATGGCTACACCTTC. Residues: CASSLGSQGRYGYTF.

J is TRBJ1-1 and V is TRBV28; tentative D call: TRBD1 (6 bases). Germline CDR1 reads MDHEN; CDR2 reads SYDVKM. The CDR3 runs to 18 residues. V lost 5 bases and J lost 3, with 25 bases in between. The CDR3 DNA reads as TGTGCCAGCAGTCCCTCTTCCAGGGGACCCGACTCGGACACTGAAGCTTTCTTT. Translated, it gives CASSPSSRGPDSDTEAFF.

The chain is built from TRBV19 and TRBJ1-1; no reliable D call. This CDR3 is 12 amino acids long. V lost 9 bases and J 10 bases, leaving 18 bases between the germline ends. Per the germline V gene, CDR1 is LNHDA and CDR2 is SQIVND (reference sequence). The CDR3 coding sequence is TGTGCCAGCTCTGATCCGAGCGGGCTAGCTTTCTTT. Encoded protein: CASSDPSGLAFF. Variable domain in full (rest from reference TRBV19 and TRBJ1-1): DGGITQSPKYLFRKEGQNVTLSCEQNLNHDAMYWYRQDPGQGLRLIYYSQIVNDFQKGDIAEGYSVSREKKESFPLTVTSAQKNPTAFYLCASSDPSGLAFFGQGTRLTVV.